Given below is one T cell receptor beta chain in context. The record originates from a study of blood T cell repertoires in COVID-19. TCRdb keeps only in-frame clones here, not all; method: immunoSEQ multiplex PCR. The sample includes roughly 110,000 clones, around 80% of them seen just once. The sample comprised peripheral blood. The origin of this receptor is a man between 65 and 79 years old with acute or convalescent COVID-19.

CDR3 region: CATSGTANTEAFF. Written as DNA, the CDR3 is TGTGCCACCTCCGGGACAGCGAACACTGAAGCTTTCTTT. V is TRBV2 and J is TRBJ1-1; TRBD1 agrees at 7 bases. CDR3 length: 13 residues. Germline V gene lookup returns CDR1 SNHLY and CDR2 FYNNEI. The junction had 6 bases not matched to a gene; V was cut back by 10 bases and J by 1 base. Full variable domain (rest looked up from reference TRBV2 and TRBJ1-1): EPEVTQTPSHQVTQMGQEVILRCVPISNHLYFYWYRQILGQKVEFLVSFYNNEISEKSEIFDDQFSVERPDGSNFTLKIRSTKLEDSAMYFCATSGTANTEAFFGQGTRLTVV.